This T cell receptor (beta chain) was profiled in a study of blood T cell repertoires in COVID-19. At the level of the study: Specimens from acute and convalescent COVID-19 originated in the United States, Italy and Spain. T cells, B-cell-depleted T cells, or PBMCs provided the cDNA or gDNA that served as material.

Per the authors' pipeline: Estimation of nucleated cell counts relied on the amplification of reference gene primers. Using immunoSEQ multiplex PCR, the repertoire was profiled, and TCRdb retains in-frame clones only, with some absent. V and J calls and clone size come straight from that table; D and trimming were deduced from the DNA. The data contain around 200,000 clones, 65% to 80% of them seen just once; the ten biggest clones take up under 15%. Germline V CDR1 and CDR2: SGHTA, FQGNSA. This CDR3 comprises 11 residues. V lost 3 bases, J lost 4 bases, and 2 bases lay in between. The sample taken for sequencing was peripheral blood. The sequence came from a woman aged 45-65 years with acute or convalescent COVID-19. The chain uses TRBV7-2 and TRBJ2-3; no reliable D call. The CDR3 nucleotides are TGTGCCAGCAGCTTCGCAGATACGCAGTATTTT. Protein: CASSFADTQYF. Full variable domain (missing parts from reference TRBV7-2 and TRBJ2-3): GAGVSQSPSNKVTEKGKDVELRCDPISGHTALYWYRQSLGQGLEFLIYFQGNSAPDKSGLPSDRFSAERTGGSVSTLTIQRTQQEDSAVYLCASSFADTQYFGPGTRLTVL.